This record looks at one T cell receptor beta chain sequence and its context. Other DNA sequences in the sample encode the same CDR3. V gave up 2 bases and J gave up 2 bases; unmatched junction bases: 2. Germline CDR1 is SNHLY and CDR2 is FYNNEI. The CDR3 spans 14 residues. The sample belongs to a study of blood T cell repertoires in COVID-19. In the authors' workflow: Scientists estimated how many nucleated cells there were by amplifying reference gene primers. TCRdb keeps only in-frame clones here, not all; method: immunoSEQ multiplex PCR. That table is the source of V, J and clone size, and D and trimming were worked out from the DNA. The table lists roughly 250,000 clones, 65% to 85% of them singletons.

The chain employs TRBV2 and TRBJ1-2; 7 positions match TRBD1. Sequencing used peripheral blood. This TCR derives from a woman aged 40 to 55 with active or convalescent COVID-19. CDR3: CASSERTGNYGYTF. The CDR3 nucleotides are TGTGCCAGCAGTGAAAGGACAGGCAACTATGGCTACACCTTC.